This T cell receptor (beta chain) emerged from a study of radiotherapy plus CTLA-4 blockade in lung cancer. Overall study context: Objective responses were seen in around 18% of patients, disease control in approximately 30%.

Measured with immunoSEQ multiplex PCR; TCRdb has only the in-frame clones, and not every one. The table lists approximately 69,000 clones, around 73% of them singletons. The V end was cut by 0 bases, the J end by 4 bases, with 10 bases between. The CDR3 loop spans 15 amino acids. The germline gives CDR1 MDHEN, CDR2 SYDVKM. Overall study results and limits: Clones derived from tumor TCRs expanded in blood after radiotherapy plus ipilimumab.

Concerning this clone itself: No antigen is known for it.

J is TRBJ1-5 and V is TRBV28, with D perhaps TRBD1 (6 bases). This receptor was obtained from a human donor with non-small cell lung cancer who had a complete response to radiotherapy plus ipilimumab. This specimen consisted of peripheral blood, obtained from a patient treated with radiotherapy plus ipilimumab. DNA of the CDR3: TGTGCCAGCAGTTTATGGGACAGCCCAAATCAGCCCCAGCATTTT. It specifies CASSLWDSPNQPQHF. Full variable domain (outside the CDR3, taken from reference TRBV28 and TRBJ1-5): DVKVTQSSRYLVKRTGEKVFLECVQDMDHENMFWYRQDPGLGLRLIYFSYDVKMKEKGDIPEGYSVSREKKERFSLILESASTNQTSMYLCASSLWDSPNQPQHFGDGTRLSIL.